The T cell receptor (beta chain) described here comes from a study of T-cell memory formation after mild COVID-19. For the study at large: Largely, the TCR clusters proved donor specific.

TCRdb re-called the 5' RACE reads through MiXCR, storing one row per CDR3 protein. The profile shows 560,000 or so distinct CDR3 sequences, 15% to 20% of them singletons. There are many counts of this clonotype. After removal of 4 bases from V and 1 base from J, the junction contained 3 bases not matched to a gene. CDR1 and CDR2 (germline): MNHEY, SVGEGT. The CDR3 is 14 amino acids. The sequencing sample was made of PBMCs or a T cell subset sorted from them (not recorded which). The clonotype comes from an adult woman who had mild COVID-19 (a few samples of this study predate the infection). Cell type and time point are not known. The chain is built from TRBV6-2 or TRBV6-3 and TRBJ1-1; 7 positions agree with TRBD1. In nucleotides, the CDR3 is TGTGCCAGCAGTTTGAGGGGGCCGAACACTGAAGCTTTCTTT. Its protein product is CASSLRGPNTEAFF.